Below are 21 T cell receptor beta chains sequenced from a single sample in a study of graft-versus-host responses after intestinal transplantation. Profiled with immunoSEQ multiplex PCR; TCRdb holds only in-frame clones, not every one. The table includes some 25,000 clones, 90% detected once. The sample here was PBMCs, taken approximately 38 days after intestinal transplant. The receptors derive from a human patient who received an intestinal transplant, so some T cells may come from the graft donor.

This clone occurred once. The chain has TRBV7-6 and TRBJ2-1; 11 bases are shared with TRBD2. Per the germline V gene, CDR1 is SGHVS and CDR2 is FNYEAQ. This CDR3 is built from 15 residues. With 5 bases clipped from V and 10 bases from J, the junction kept 10 bases outside the gene matches. In nucleotides, the CDR3 is TGTGCCAGCAGCAAACTAGCGGGAGTAGGGTCCGAGCAGTTCTTC. Amino acid sequence: CASSKLAGVGSEQFF. The whole variable domain, filled in from reference TRBV7-6 and TRBJ2-1, reads GAGVSQSPRYKVTKRGQDVALRCDPISGHVSLYWYRQALGQGPEFLTYFNYEAQQDKSGLPNDRFSAERPEGSISTLTIQRTEQRDSAMYRCASSKLAGVGSEQFFGPGTRLTVL.

The V and J genes are TRBV18 and TRBJ2-7; D remains ambiguous. CDR1 is KGHSH, CDR2 LQKENI, per germline. The CDR3 is 14 residues long. V was cut by 3 bases and J by 0 bases, with 9 bases left in between. This CDR3 is CASSPYYDSYEQYF. In DNA form, the CDR3 reads TGTGCCAGCTCACCCTACTACGACTCCTACGAGCAGTACTTC.

This chain links TRBV4-2 with TRBJ2-3, with 8 positions matching TRBD2. The CDR3 loop spans 16 amino acids. V shed 1 base and J 4 bases; nucleotides not matched to a gene: 7. The V gene's germline CDR1 is LGHNA and CDR2 YNFKEQ. In nucleotides, the CDR3 is TGTGCCAGCAGCCAAGCGGGAGGGCCAGGAGCAGATACGCAGTATTTT. This codes for CASSQAGGPGADTQYF.

The chain uses TRBV7-3 and TRBJ2-1; D possibly corresponds to TRBD2 (6 bases). Trimming took 0 bases from V and 7 from J, leaving 13 bases between them. There are 15 residues in the CDR3. Germline values: CDR1 SGHTA, CDR2 FQGTGA. CDR3 nucleotide sequence: TGTGCCAGCAGCTTAACTAGCGGCCTAGGGAATGAGCAGTTCTTC. Its translation is CASSLTSGLGNEQFF.

About this clone: The identical CDR3 is also encoded by other nucleotide sequences in the sample. V and J are TRBV21-1 and TRBJ2-1; TRBD1, the table's D call, was not compared with the DNA. TRBV21-1 represents a pseudogene. CDR3 length: 14 residues. Written as DNA, the CDR3 is TGTGCCAGCAGCAACGCTATGAAGGGGCATGAGCAGTTCTTC. Encoded protein: CASSNAMKGHEQFF.

The rearrangement uses TRBV6-6 and TRBJ1-1; 7 positions agree with TRBD1. Germline V gene data show CDR1 as MNHNY and CDR2 as SVGAGI (reference sequence). The CDR3 loop spans 14 amino acids. V dropped 5 bases and J dropped 2; count of bases not matched to a gene: 5. In DNA form, the CDR3 reads TGTGCCAGCAGTGTTGACAGGGCAAACACTGAAGCTTTCTTT. Amino acids: CASSVDRANTEAFF.

The chain recombines TRBV30 with TRBJ1-1; TRBD1 agrees at 10 bases. The CDR3 runs 14 residues. V lost 1 base, J lost 5 bases, and 4 bases stayed unmatched. CDR1 GTSNPN and CDR2 SVGIG come from the germline V gene (reference sequence). The CDR3 here is CAWSDSGQGTEAFF. Here the CDR3 DNA reads TGTGCCTGGAGTGACTCGGGACAGGGGACTGAAGCTTTCTTT.

Comment on this clone: This CDR3 is missing its conserved last phenylalanine or tryptophan, likely due to a read error. Because the CDR3's place on the DNA is in doubt, the DNA is left out and the CDR3 is given as listed by TCRdb. This chain's CDR3 is CASSMRIYHDKVGPT. The chain combines TRBV7-9 with TRBJ2-6. The germline V gene has CDR1 SEHNR and CDR2 FQNEAQ (reference sequence). Ends included, the CDR3 has 15 residues.

The chain links TRBV18 to TRBJ2-7; 8 bases agree with TRBD2. This CDR3 is 15 amino acids long. Germline CDR1 and CDR2: KGHSH and LQKENI. Trimming at V came to 0 bases and at J to 4 bases, leaving 5 bases not matched to a gene. CDR3 amino acids: CASSPPSGSEYEQYF. DNA of the CDR3: TGTGCCAGCTCACCACCGAGCGGGAGTGAATACGAGCAGTACTTC.

This clone was counted between two and nine times. This sequence joins TRBV7-9 and TRBJ2-2; maybe TRBD2 (6 bases). From germline, CDR1 is SEHNR and CDR2 FQNEAQ (reference sequence). V lost 5 bases to trimming and J lost 1 base, with 17 bases between them. The CDR3 totals 17 residues. The CDR3 DNA is TGTGCCAGCAGCCTTCCCAGTGGGCGGGGGAACACCGGGGAGCTGTTTTTT. It yields the protein CASSLPSGRGNTGELFF.

The J gene is TRBJ2-7, the V gene TRBV9, with TRBD2 matching over 7 bases. J was trimmed by 4 bases and V by 0 bases; bases with no gene match: 7. This CDR3 contains 15 residues. Germline values: CDR1 SGDLS, CDR2 YYNGEE. Here the CDR3 reads CASSVAGGGGYEQYF. Written as DNA, the CDR3 is TGTGCCAGCAGCGTAGCTGGCGGGGGAGGTTACGAGCAGTACTTC.

The chain links TRBV5-4 to TRBJ1-2; 9 nucleotides line up with TRBD1. The CDR3 consists of 15 residues. Germline V gene lookup returns CDR1 SGHNT and CDR2 YYREEE (reference sequence). J was trimmed by 2 bases and V by 4 bases; bases with no gene match: 6. CDR3 nucleotides: TGTGCCAGCAGCCGCGGGGACAGGGTAAACTATGGCTACACCTTC. Protein sequence: CASSRGDRVNYGYTF.

The chain carries TRBV7-3 and TRBJ1-6; TRBD1 agrees at 7 bases. CDR3 length equals 15 residues. Germline-derived CDR1 and CDR2 are SGHTA and FQGTGA. Trimming cost V 5 bases and J 7 bases; bases outside gene matches: 8. The CDR3 DNA follows: TGTGCCAGCAGCCTCGACAGGGCTTCAAATTCACCCCTCCACTTT. Amino acid sequence: CASSLDRASNSPLHF.

The gene calls are TRBV28 and TRBJ2-7, with D perhaps TRBD1 or TRBD2 (5 bases each). This CDR3 is built from 16 residues. CDR1 is MDHEN, CDR2 SYDVKM, per germline. Trimming pared 3 bases from V and 4 bases from J, leaving 19 bases between. The CDR3 DNA sequence: TGTGCCAGCAGTTTTGGCCCCGGGACGGGAAGGTACGAGCAGTACTTC. It encodes CASSFGPGTGRYEQYF.

CDR3 loop: CASSLLGGETYEQYF. For the CDR3, the DNA is TGTGCCAGCAGTCTTCTGGGGGGTGAAACCTACGAGCAGTACTTC. The chain links TRBV28 to TRBJ2-7; TRBD2 is a possible D gene (6 bases). V shed 5 bases and J shed 2 bases, with 16 bases lying between them. This CDR3 has 15 residues. CDR1 MDHEN and CDR2 SYDVKM come from the germline V gene.

This clone came up a few times. The chain joins TRBV25-1 to TRBJ1-5; no clear D. Germline V lookup: CDR1 MGHDK, CDR2 SYGVNS. This CDR3 spans 13 amino acids. Trimming shortened V by 0 bases and J by 0 bases, and 0 bases separated the two germline ends. CDR3 nucleotide sequence: TGTGCCAGCAGTGAATATAGCAATCAGCCCCAGCATTTT. This sequence encodes CASSEYSNQPQHF.

The chain uses TRBV19 and TRBJ2-7, with TRBD1 matching over 8 bases. Per the germline V gene, CDR1 is LNHDA and CDR2 is SQIVND (reference sequence). The CDR3 spans 15 residues. With V trimmed by 5 bases and J by 4 bases, 10 bases remained unmatched. DNA of the CDR3: TGTGCCAGTAGTTACACGACAGGGGATCCTTACGAGCAGTACTTC. Its translation is CASSYTTGDPYEQYF.

The chain couples TRBV6-4 to TRBJ2-3, with TRBD2 identical over 9 bases. Unmatched junction bases numbered 1, after V lost 4 bases and J lost 2 bases. CDR1 MRHNA and CDR2 SNTAGT come from the germline V gene. The CDR3 contains 14 residues. The CDR3 is CASSGGRATDTQYF. The CDR3 region has the DNA TGTGCCAGCAGTGGCGGGAGGGCCACAGATACGCAGTATTTT.

V is TRBV7-3 and J is TRBJ2-1, with 11 bases identical to TRBD2. Per the germline V gene, CDR1 is SGHTA and CDR2 is FQGTGA. Trimming took 5 bases from V and 4 from J; bases not matched to a gene: 4. The CDR3 loop spans 15 amino acids. The CDR3 spells CASSKTSGIYNEQFF. CDR3 DNA: TGTGCCAGCAGCAAGACTAGCGGGATTTACAATGAGCAGTTCTTC.

The CDR3 protein is CASSQETGDQPQHF. DNA of the CDR3: TGCGCCAGCAGCCAAGAAACTGGCGATCAGCCCCAGCATTTT. The chain has TRBV4-1 and TRBJ1-5; unclear D gene. The V end lost 0 bases, the J end lost 5 bases, and 8 bases lay between the germline ends. CDR1 MGHRA and CDR2 YSYEKL come from the germline V gene. This CDR3 contains 14 residues.

The rearrangement links TRBV18 to TRBJ1-1; D is possibly TRBD1 (6 bases). The germline V gene has CDR1 KGHSH and CDR2 LQKENI. The CDR3 is 16 residues long. V was clipped by 2 bases and J by 3 bases, with 16 bases between them. In DNA form, the CDR3 reads TGTGCCAGCTCACCAGAGTTGCACAGGGTGCACACTGAAGCTTTCTTT. Its protein product is CASSPELHRVHTEAFF.